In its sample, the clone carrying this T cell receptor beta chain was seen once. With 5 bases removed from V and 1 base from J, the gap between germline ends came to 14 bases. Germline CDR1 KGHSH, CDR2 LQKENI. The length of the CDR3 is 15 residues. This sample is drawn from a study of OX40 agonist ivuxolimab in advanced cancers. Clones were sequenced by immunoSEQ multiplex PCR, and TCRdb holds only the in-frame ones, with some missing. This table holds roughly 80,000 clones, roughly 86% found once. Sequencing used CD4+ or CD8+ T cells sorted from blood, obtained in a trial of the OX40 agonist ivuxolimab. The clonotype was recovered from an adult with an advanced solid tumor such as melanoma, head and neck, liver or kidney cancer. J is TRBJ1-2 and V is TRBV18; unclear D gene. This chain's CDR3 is CASSETIGFNYGYTF. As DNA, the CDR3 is TGTGCCAGCTCAGAAACCATCGGATTTAACTATGGCTACACCTTC.